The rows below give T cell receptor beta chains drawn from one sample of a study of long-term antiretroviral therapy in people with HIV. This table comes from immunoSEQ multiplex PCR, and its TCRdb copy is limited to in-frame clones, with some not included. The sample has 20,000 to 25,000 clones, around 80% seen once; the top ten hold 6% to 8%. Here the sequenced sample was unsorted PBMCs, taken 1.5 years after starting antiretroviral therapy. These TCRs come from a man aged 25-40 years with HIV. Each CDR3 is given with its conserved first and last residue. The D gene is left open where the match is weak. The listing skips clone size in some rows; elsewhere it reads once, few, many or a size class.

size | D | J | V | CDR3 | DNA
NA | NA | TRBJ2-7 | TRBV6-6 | CASTRDRGYEQYF | TGTGCCAGCACCAGAGACCGGGGCTACGAGCAGTACTTC
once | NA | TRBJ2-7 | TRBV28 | CASSLRGPSYEQYF | TGTGCCAGCAGTTTACGGGGGCCCTCCTACGAGCAGTACTTC
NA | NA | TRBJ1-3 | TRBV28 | CASSLFGWGREDGNTIYF | TGTGCCAGCAGTTTATTCGGCTGGGGCAGGGAAGATGGAAACACCATATATTTT
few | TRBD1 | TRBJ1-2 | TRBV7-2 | CASSFRGRINYGYTF | TGTGCCAGCAGCTTTAGGGGGCGAATTAACTATGGCTACACCTTC
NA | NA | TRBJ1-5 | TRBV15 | CATSRDLGYNQPQHF | TGTGCCACCAGCAGAGATTTAGGGTACAATCAGCCCCAGCATTTT
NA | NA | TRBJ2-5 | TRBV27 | CASSQGGEETQYF | TGTGCCAGCAGTCAGGGGGGAGAAGAGACCCAGTACTTC
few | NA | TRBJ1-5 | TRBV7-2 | CASSLGRSHNQPQHF | TGTGCCAGCAGCTTAGGCAGGTCGCACAATCAGCCCCAGCATTTT
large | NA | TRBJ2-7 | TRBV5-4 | CASSLGEDTSAYEQYF | TGTGCCAGCAGCTTAGGTGAGGACACCTCAGCCTACGAGCAGTACTTC
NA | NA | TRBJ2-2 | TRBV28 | CASTYPSRVRGGELFF | TGTGCCAGCACCTACCCGTCCAGGGTTCGTGGCGGGGAGCTGTTTTTT
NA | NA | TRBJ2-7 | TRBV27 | CASSIPGYEQYF | TGTGCCAGCAGTATCCCGGGGTACGAGCAGTACTTC
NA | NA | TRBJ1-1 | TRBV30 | CAWSPRSGAYTEAFF | TGTGCCTGGAGCCCCCGGTCCGGGGCCTACACTGAAGCTTTCTTT
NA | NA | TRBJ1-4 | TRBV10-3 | CAISGEGGNEKLFF | TGTGCCATCAGTGGGGAAGGTGGTAATGAAAAACTGTTTTTT
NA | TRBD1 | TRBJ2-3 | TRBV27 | CASSLDRARATDTQYF | TGTGCCAGCAGTTTAGACAGGGCGAGGGCCACAGATACGCAGTATTTT
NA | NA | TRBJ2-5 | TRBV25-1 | CASSGRVNYWQGETQYF | TGTGCCAGCAGTGGGCGGGTAAATTATTGGCAGGGGGAGACCCAGTACTTC
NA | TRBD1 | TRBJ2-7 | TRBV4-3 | CASSPSPGQGARNEQYF | TGCGCCAGCAGCCCCTCACCCGGACAGGGTGCTAGGAACGAGCAGTACTTC
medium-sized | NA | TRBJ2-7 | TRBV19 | CASSPQISYEQYF | TGTGCCAGTAGTCCACAGATTTCCTACGAGCAGTACTTC
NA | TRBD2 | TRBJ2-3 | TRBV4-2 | CASSQDQGLAADTQYF | TGTGCCAGCAGCCAAGATCAGGGACTAGCGGCAGATACGCAGTATTTT
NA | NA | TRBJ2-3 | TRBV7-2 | CASSPGHHTDTQYF | TGTGCCAGCAGCCCGGGACATCACACAGATACGCAGTATTTT
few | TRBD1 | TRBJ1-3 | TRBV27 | CASSLTGGSGNTIYF | TGTGCCAGCAGCTTGACAGGGGGCTCTGGAAACACCATATATTTT
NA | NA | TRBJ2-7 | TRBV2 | CASSAGYEQYF | TGTGCCAGCAGTGCGGGGTACGAGCAGTACTTC
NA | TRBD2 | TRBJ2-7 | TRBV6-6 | CASRPSSGGPTYEQYF | TGTGCCAGCAGACCCTCTAGCGGGGGGCCTACCTACGAGCAGTACTTC
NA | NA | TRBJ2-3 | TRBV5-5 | CASSAVVGDTQYF | TGTGCCAGCAGCGCTGTCGTGGGGGATACGCAGTATTTT
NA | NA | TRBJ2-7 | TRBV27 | CASSLGSDYEQYF | TGTGCCAGCAGTTTAGGTAGTGACTACGAGCAGTACTTC
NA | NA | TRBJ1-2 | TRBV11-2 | CASSGGSNYGYTF | TGTGCCAGCAGCGGGGGGTCTAACTATGGCTACACCTTC
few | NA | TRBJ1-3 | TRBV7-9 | CASSLAPRQTGNTIYF | TGTGCCAGCAGCTTAGCCCCTAGACAGACTGGAAACACCATATATTTT
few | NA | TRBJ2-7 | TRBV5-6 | CASSFGQLTYEQYF | TGTGCCAGCAGCTTCGGACAGTTAACCTACGAGCAGTACTTC
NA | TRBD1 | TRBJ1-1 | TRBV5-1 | CASSRGTGGSEAFF | TGCGCCAGCAGCCGGGGGACAGGAGGCTCTGAAGCTTTCTTT
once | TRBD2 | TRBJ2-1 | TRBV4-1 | CASSPPLAGYYNEQFF | TGCGCCAGCAGCCCGCCCCTAGCGGGATACTACAATGAGCAGTTCTTC
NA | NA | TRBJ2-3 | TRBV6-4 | CASSDEGDTQYF | TGTGCCAGCAGTGACGAGGGAGATACGCAGTATTTT
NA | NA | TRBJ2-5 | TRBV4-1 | CASSQGERGGETQYF | TGCGCCAGCAGCCAAGGGGAGAGGGGTGGGGAGACCCAGTACTTC
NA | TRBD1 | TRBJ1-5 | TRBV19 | CATRQGNQPQHF | TGTGCCACCCGACAGGGGAATCAGCCCCAGCATTTT
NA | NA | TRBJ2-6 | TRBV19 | CASSLQGGAGANVLTF | TGTGCCAGTAGCCTACAAGGAGGGGCTGGGGCCAACGTCCTGACTTTC
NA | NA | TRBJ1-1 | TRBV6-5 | CASSYSDGYTEAFF | TGTGCCAGCAGTTACTCCGACGGATACACTGAAGCTTTCTTT
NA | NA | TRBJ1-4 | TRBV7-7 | CASSLGGRANEKLFF | TGTGCCAGCAGCCTTGGGGGAAGGGCTAATGAAAAACTGTTTTTT
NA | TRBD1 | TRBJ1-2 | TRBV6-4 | CASSPGTGRANYGYTF | TGTGCCAGCAGTCCCGGGACAGGGAGAGCTAACTATGGCTACACCTTC
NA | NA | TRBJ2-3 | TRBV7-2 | CASSLDQGDTQYF | TGTGCCAGCAGCTTAGACCAGGGAGATACGCAGTATTTT
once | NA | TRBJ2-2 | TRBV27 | CASRSGALREELFF | TGTGCCAGCAGAAGCGGAGCGCTCCGTGAGGAGCTGTTTTTT
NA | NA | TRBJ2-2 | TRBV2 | CASSAGTTGELFF | TGTGCCAGCAGTGCAGGGACCACCGGGGAGCTGTTTTTT
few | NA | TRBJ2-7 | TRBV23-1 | CASGYRESYEQYF | TGCGCCAGCGGGTACAGGGAATCCTACGAGCAGTACTTC
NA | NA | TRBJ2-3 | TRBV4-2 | CASSHPDRTDTQYF | TGTGCCAGCAGCCATCCCGATCGGACAGATACGCAGTATTTT
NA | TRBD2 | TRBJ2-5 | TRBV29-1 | CSVGPGLQETQYF | TGCAGCGTTGGGCCGGGACTACAAGAGACCCAGTACTTC
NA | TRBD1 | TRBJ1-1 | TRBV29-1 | CSAEGQKLSEAFF | TGCAGCGCCGAGGGACAGAAGCTGTCTGAAGCTTTCTTT
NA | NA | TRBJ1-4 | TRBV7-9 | CASSLAWGQDSEKLFF | TGTGCCAGCAGCTTAGCGTGGGGACAAGATAGTGAAAAACTGTTTTTT
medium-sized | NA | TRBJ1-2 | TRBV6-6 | CASSYSNGDGYTF | TGTGCCAGCAGTTACTCGAACGGGGATGGCTACACCTTC
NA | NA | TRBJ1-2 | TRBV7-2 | CASTPRLGRGYGYTF | TGTGCCAGCACCCCCCGTCTGGGTAGGGGCTATGGCTACACCTTC
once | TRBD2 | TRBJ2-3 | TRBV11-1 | CASSLVSGTSGGGTDTQYF | TGTGCCAGCAGCTTAGTCTCAGGGACTAGCGGGGGAGGCACAGATACGCAGTATTTT
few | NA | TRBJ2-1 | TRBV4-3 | CASSSRSDNGNEQFF | TGCGCCAGCAGCTCTCGCTCGGATAATGGCAATGAGCAGTTCTTC
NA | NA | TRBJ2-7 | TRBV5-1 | CASSLGQGPYEQYF | TGCGCCAGCAGCTTGGGGCAGGGTCCATACGAGCAGTACTTC
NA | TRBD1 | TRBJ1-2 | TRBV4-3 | CASSQESGGPTNYGYTF | TGCGCCAGCAGCCAAGAGTCAGGGGGCCCGACTAACTATGGCTACACCTTC
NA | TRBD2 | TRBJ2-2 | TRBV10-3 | CAISDGGGSTGELFF | TGTGCCATCAGTGACGGGGGGGGTAGCACCGGGGAGCTGTTTTTT
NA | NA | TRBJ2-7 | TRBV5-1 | CASSLPGIDEQYF | TGCGCCAGCAGCTTGCCGGGAATAGACGAGCAGTACTTC
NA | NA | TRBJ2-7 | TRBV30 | CAWSPEAYEQYF | TGTGCCTGGAGCCCGGAAGCCTACGAGCAGTACTTC
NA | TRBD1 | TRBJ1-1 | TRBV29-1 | CSVDRGGTEAFF | TGCAGCGTGGACAGGGGTGGTACTGAAGCTTTCTTT